Listed below are T cell receptor beta chains from one sample, sequenced in a study of blood T cell repertoires in COVID-19. Profiling relied on immunoSEQ multiplex PCR, and the TCRdb table lists in-frame clones only, not all of them. The repertoire holds a few hundred thousand clones, with over 75% as singletons. The sample consisted of PBMCs or T cells enriched from blood (not recorded which). The source of these receptors is a woman aged 45-65 years who had recovered from COVID-19. Each CDR3 is given with its conserved first and last residue. Each record gives: V gene, clone size, D gene, J gene, CDR3 protein, CDR3 DNA. D genes are given only for firm matches. The size field is filled for only some rows; it gives once, few, many or a size class.

V gene: TRBV14
clone size: NA
D gene: TRBD1
J gene: TRBJ2-5
CDR3 protein: CASSQDRGNTQETQYF
CDR3 DNA: TGTGCCAGCAGCCAGGACAGGGGGAATACCCAAGAGACCCAGTACTTC

V gene: TRBV11-2
clone size: NA
D gene: TRBD1
J gene: TRBJ1-1
CDR3 protein: CASSHRGLNTEAFF
CDR3 DNA: TGTGCCAGCAGCCACAGGGGACTGAACACTGAAGCTTTCTTT

V gene: TRBV4-1
clone size: few
D gene: NA
J gene: TRBJ1-1
CDR3 protein: CASSQPFPRSVNTEAFF
CDR3 DNA: TGCGCCAGCAGCCAACCCTTCCCGAGGTCTGTGAACACTGAAGCTTTCTTT

V gene: TRBV7-6
clone size: NA
D gene: TRBD1
J gene: TRBJ2-1
CDR3 protein: CASSLETGSVKFF
CDR3 DNA: TGTGCCAGCAGCTTGGAGACAGGGAGTGTGAAGTTCTTC

V gene: TRBV28
clone size: NA
D gene: NA
J gene: TRBJ2-7
CDR3 protein: CASSLNPTGREQYF
CDR3 DNA: TGTGCCAGCAGTTTAAACCCGACAGGTCGAGAGCAGTACTTC

V gene: TRBV9
clone size: NA
D gene: NA
J gene: TRBJ2-7
CDR3 protein: CASSVGAINVYEQYF
CDR3 DNA: TGTGCCAGCAGCGTAGGGGCGATTAACGTATACGAGCAGTACTTC

V gene: TRBV11-2
clone size: NA
D gene: TRBD1
J gene: TRBJ1-2
CDR3 protein: CASSLDRNYGYTF
CDR3 DNA: TGTGCCAGCAGCCTGGACAGGAACTATGGCTACACCTTC

V gene: TRBV27
clone size: NA
D gene: NA
J gene: TRBJ1-5
CDR3 protein: CASSFGDSLNQPQHF
CDR3 DNA: TGTGCCAGCAGTTTCGGAGACAGCCTTAATCAGCCCCAGCATTTT

V gene: TRBV28
clone size: NA
D gene: TRBD1
J gene: TRBJ1-5
CDR3 protein: CASSFRQGDQPQHF
CDR3 DNA: TGTGCCAGCAGTTTCCGACAGGGGGATCAGCCCCAGCATTTT

V gene: TRBV28
clone size: NA
D gene: TRBD2
J gene: TRBJ2-1
CDR3 protein: CASRVAGFSSYNEQFF
CDR3 DNA: TGTGCCAGCAGGGTAGCGGGGTTCAGCTCCTACAATGAGCAGTTCTTC

V gene: TRBV7-8
clone size: NA
D gene: TRBD1
J gene: TRBJ2-2
CDR3 protein: CASSLAPRTGVETGELFF
CDR3 DNA: TGTGCCAGCAGCTTAGCGCCTCGAACAGGGGTGGAAACCGGGGAGCTGTTTTTT

V gene: TRBV27
clone size: NA
D gene: NA
J gene: TRBJ2-5
CDR3 protein: CASIPKTGVTRKTQYF
CDR3 DNA: TGTGCCAGCATCCCCAAAACCGGGGTTACAAGGAAGACCCAGTACTTC

V gene: TRBV13
clone size: once
D gene: TRBD1
J gene: TRBJ2-7
CDR3 protein: CASSASGVTGLLEQYF
CDR3 DNA: TGTGCCAGCAGCGCCAGTGGGGTGACAGGGCTTCTGGAGCAGTACTTC

V gene: TRBV5-1
clone size: NA
D gene: NA
J gene: TRBJ2-5
CDR3 protein: CASSLGQVQETQYF
CDR3 DNA: TGCGCCAGCAGCTTGGGACAGGTCCAAGAGACCCAGTACTTC

V gene: TRBV1
clone size: NA
D gene: NA
J gene: TRBJ2-7
CDR3 protein: CTSSQSHFKGGYEQYF
CDR3 DNA: TGCACCAGCAGCCAATCACATTTCAAAGGGGGCTACGAGCAGTACTTC

V gene: TRBV6-4
clone size: NA
D gene: NA
J gene: TRBJ1-2
CDR3 protein: CASSDYGYGYTF
CDR3 DNA: TGTGCCAGCAGTGACTACGGCTATGGCTACACCTTC

V gene: TRBV14
clone size: NA
D gene: TRBD1
J gene: TRBJ2-5
CDR3 protein: CASSQGTGGARTQYF
CDR3 DNA: TGTGCCAGCAGCCAAGGGACAGGGGGGGCCAGGACCCAGTACTTC

V gene: TRBV10-3
clone size: NA
D gene: NA
J gene: TRBJ1-1
CDR3 protein: CAISESRSNTEAFF
CDR3 DNA: TGTGCCATCAGTGAGTCGAGATCGAACACTGAAGCTTTCTTT

V gene: TRBV27
clone size: NA
D gene: TRBD2
J gene: TRBJ2-7
CDR3 protein: CASSLRGRAEEQYF
CDR3 DNA: TGTGCCAGCAGTTTGCGCGGGAGGGCCGAGGAGCAGTACTTC

V gene: TRBV7-2
clone size: NA
D gene: NA
J gene: TRBJ2-2
CDR3 protein: CASSLTVWGPGNTGELFF
CDR3 DNA: TGTGCCAGCAGCTTAACGGTTTGGGGGCCGGGGAACACCGGGGAGCTGTTTTTT

V gene: TRBV11-2
clone size: NA
D gene: NA
J gene: TRBJ2-2
CDR3 protein: CASSLSRLTGELFF
CDR3 DNA: TGTGCCAGCAGCTTAAGCAGGTTAACCGGGGAGCTGTTTTTT

V gene: TRBV14
clone size: NA
D gene: TRBD2
J gene: TRBJ2-1
CDR3 protein: CASSQPGTRRSNEQFF
CDR3 DNA: TGTGCCAGCAGCCAGCCCGGGACTAGGAGGTCAAATGAGCAGTTCTTC

V gene: TRBV5-1
clone size: NA
D gene: TRBD2
J gene: TRBJ2-5
CDR3 protein: CASSSLLARDYQETQYF
CDR3 DNA: TGCGCCAGCAGCTCCCTACTAGCGAGAGATTATCAAGAGACCCAGTACTTC

V gene: TRBV11-2
clone size: once
D gene: TRBD1
J gene: TRBJ2-5
CDR3 protein: CASSLDRGETQYF
CDR3 DNA: TGTGCCAGCAGCCTGGACAGGGGGGAGACCCAGTACTTC

V gene: TRBV19
clone size: NA
D gene: TRBD2
J gene: TRBJ2-1
CDR3 protein: CASRGLAGSSYNEQFF
CDR3 DNA: TGTGCCAGTAGAGGACTAGCGGGAAGCTCCTACAATGAGCAGTTCTTC

V gene: TRBV13
clone size: once
D gene: TRBD2
J gene: TRBJ2-1
CDR3 protein: CASSLSPAGGAYNEQFF
CDR3 DNA: TGTGCCAGCAGCTTATCTCCAGCGGGAGGGGCCTACAATGAGCAGTTCTTC

V gene: TRBV27
clone size: NA
D gene: NA
J gene: TRBJ2-7
CDR3 protein: CASTRKGHSSYEQYF
CDR3 DNA: TGTGCCAGCACTAGGAAGGGGCATTCCTCCTACGAGCAGTACTTC

V gene: TRBV28
clone size: NA
D gene: NA
J gene: TRBJ1-2
CDR3 protein: CASSPPGRDWGYGYTF
CDR3 DNA: TGTGCCAGCAGTCCTCCTGGGAGGGATTGGGGCTATGGCTACACCTTC

V gene: TRBV6-1
clone size: NA
D gene: NA
J gene: TRBJ2-5
CDR3 protein: CASSELAQETQYF
CDR3 DNA: TGTGCCAGCAGTGAACTAGCCCAAGAGACCCAGTACTTC

V gene: TRBV19
clone size: NA
D gene: NA
J gene: TRBJ1-5
CDR3 protein: CASSREGLSSNQPQHF
CDR3 DNA: TGTGCCAGTAGTCGGGAGGGGCTTTCTAGCAATCAGCCCCAGCATTTT

V gene: TRBV7-9
clone size: once
D gene: NA
J gene: TRBJ2-7
CDR3 protein: CASSPIGEGGEQYF
CDR3 DNA: TGTGCCAGCAGCCCCATCGGGGAGGGGGGTGAGCAGTACTTC

V gene: TRBV20-1
clone size: NA
D gene: NA
J gene: TRBJ1-5
CDR3 protein: CSASSISNQPQHF
CDR3 DNA: TGCAGTGCTAGTTCCATTAGCAATCAGCCCCAGCATTTT

V gene: TRBV6-6
clone size: NA
D gene: NA
J gene: TRBJ2-3
CDR3 protein: CASSPPLARYSTDTQYF
CDR3 DNA: TGTGCCAGCAGTCCTCCCTTAGCGCGCTATAGCACAGATACGCAGTATTTT

V gene: TRBV12-3/TRBV12-4
clone size: NA
D gene: NA
J gene: TRBJ2-1
CDR3 protein: CASSLVVASEQFF
CDR3 DNA: TGTGCCAGCAGTTTAGTGGTAGCTAGTGAGCAGTTCTTC

V gene: TRBV3-1/TRBV3-2
clone size: NA
D gene: TRBD1
J gene: TRBJ2-7
CDR3 protein: CASGDRGPYEQYF
CDR3 DNA: TGTGCCAGCGGGGACAGGGGGCCCTACGAGCAGTACTTC

V gene: TRBV28
clone size: NA
D gene: NA
J gene: TRBJ2-5
CDR3 protein: CASRLYAGQETQYF
CDR3 DNA: TGTGCCAGCAGACTCTACGCGGGTCAAGAGACCCAGTACTTC

V gene: TRBV2
clone size: few
D gene: TRBD1
J gene: TRBJ2-4
CDR3 protein: CASSAGGIQYF
CDR3 DNA: TGTGCCAGCAGTGCAGGGGGCATTCAGTACTTC

V gene: TRBV25-1
clone size: NA
D gene: NA
J gene: TRBJ1-1
CDR3 protein: CASSDGGFTEAFF
CDR3 DNA: TGTGCCAGCAGTGACGGGGGGTTCACTGAAGCTTTCTTT

V gene: TRBV7-9
clone size: NA
D gene: NA
J gene: TRBJ1-2
CDR3 protein: CASSPTTAGQYGYTF
CDR3 DNA: TGTGCCAGCAGCCCCACAACAGCTGGGCAGTATGGCTACACCTTC

V gene: TRBV11-2
clone size: NA
D gene: TRBD1
J gene: TRBJ2-5
CDR3 protein: CASSSRTGGAETQYF
CDR3 DNA: TGTGCCAGCAGCTCCCGGACAGGGGGCGCAGAGACCCAGTACTTC

V gene: TRBV5-1
clone size: NA
D gene: NA
J gene: TRBJ2-2
CDR3 protein: CASSSGTAGPGELFF
CDR3 DNA: TGCGCCAGCAGCTCAGGGACAGCGGGCCCCGGGGAGCTGTTTTTT

V gene: TRBV27
clone size: once
D gene: NA
J gene: TRBJ2-1
CDR3 protein: CASSFQANSYNEQFF
CDR3 DNA: TGTGCCAGCAGTTTCCAGGCGAACTCCTACAATGAGCAGTTCTTC

V gene: TRBV28
clone size: few
D gene: TRBD1
J gene: TRBJ2-5
CDR3 protein: CASSSDREETQYF
CDR3 DNA: TGTGCCAGCAGTTCCGACAGGGAAGAGACCCAGTACTTC

V gene: TRBV6-4
clone size: NA
D gene: TRBD1
J gene: TRBJ1-5
CDR3 protein: CASSENGQGRQPQHF
CDR3 DNA: TGTGCCAGCAGTGAGAACGGACAGGGCCGTCAGCCCCAGCATTTT

V gene: TRBV6-5
clone size: NA
D gene: NA
J gene: TRBJ2-7
CDR3 protein: CASRSRGAYEQYF
CDR3 DNA: TGTGCCAGCAGATCTAGGGGCGCCTACGAGCAGTACTTC

V gene: TRBV2
clone size: few
D gene: TRBD1
J gene: TRBJ2-5
CDR3 protein: CASSEMGTGETQYF
CDR3 DNA: TGTGCCAGCAGTGAAATGGGGACAGGGGAGACCCAGTACTTC

V gene: TRBV28
clone size: NA
D gene: NA
J gene: TRBJ1-2
CDR3 protein: CVGGAPNYGYTF
CDR3 DNA: TGTGTCGGGGGGGCGCCGAACTATGGCTACACCTTC

V gene: TRBV18
clone size: NA
D gene: NA
J gene: TRBJ1-5
CDR3 protein: CASSPADISQPQHF
CDR3 DNA: TGTGCCAGCTCACCTGCAGACATCTCTCAGCCCCAGCATTTT

V gene: TRBV6-7
clone size: NA
D gene: TRBD2
J gene: TRBJ2-1
CDR3 protein: CARKARGGLNEQFF
CDR3 DNA: TGTGCCAGAAAGGCCCGGGGGGGGCTCAATGAGCAGTTCTTC

V gene: TRBV5-1
clone size: NA
D gene: NA
J gene: TRBJ1-2
CDR3 protein: CASSPREYYGYTF
CDR3 DNA: TGCGCCAGCAGCCCAAGAGAGTACTATGGCTACACCTTC

V gene: TRBV27
clone size: once
D gene: TRBD2
J gene: TRBJ2-3
CDR3 protein: CASRPAGGGLAGGWPDTQYF
CDR3 DNA: TGTGCCAGCAGACCCGCAGGGGGAGGACTAGCGGGAGGATGGCCAGATACGCAGTATTTT